The 3 T cell receptor beta chains given below trace back to one sample, sequenced in a study of blood T cells in healthy people across ages. For the second PCR, which ran for roughly 7 to 11 cycles, a sample-barcoded 5' primer and a J-beta primer mix were used. TCRdb re-called the 5' RACE reads through MiXCR, storing one row per CDR3 protein. The sample lists roughly 1.5 million distinct CDR3 sequences; 35% to 45% were seen once. The sample comprised blood. The receptors derive from a woman in her late teens or twenties in good health.

The chain is built from TRBV7-2 and TRBJ2-1; 8 bases agree with TRBD2. The end of the DNA aligns better with TRBJ2-7, so the J call may be wrong. There are 16 residues in the CDR3. Germline assignment: CDR1 SGHTA and CDR2 FQGNSA. CDR3 amino acids: CASSLDWRGVWNEQYF. For the CDR3, the DNA is TGTGCCAGCAGCTTAGATTGGCGGGGGGTTTGGAATGAGCAGTACTTC.

The V gene is TRBV5-6, the J gene TRBJ2-1, with D hard to call. CDR3 length: 10 amino acids. CDR1 is SGHDT and CDR2 is YYEEEE in the germline V gene. Trimming stripped 4 bases from V and 12 bases from J, with 8 bases between. Written as DNA, the CDR3 is TGTGCCAGCAGCGGTTGGGGGCAGTTCTTC. Translating gives CASSGWGQFF.

The chain uses TRBV11-2 and TRBJ2-7; TRBD2 matches 10 bases. CDR1 is SGHAT, CDR2 FQNNGV, per germline. The CDR3 consists of 16 residues. V was pared by 2 bases and J by 5 bases, with 9 bases of the junction left unmatched. CDR3 coding DNA: TGTGCCAGCAGCTTATGGTGGGCTAGCGGGAGTAACGAGCAGTACTTC. It is translated as CASSLWWASGSNEQYF.